Each of the 5 T cell receptor beta chains below was sequenced from the same sample in a study of cytomegalovirus exposure and HLA in healthy donors. The PCR had 60 Vbeta and 13 Jbeta primers. Generated by immunoSEQ multiplex PCR, the TCRdb table keeps only in-frame clones and is missing some. The repertoire holds about 150,000 clones, 88% seen once, with roughly 0.53% in the top ten. Sequencing input: PBMCs. The receptors originated from a woman aged 40 to 55 in good health and CMV-seronegative.

The V and J genes are TRBV5-1 and TRBJ2-2; perhaps TRBD2 as D (5 bases). Germline CDR1 and CDR2: SGHRS and YFSETQ. Trimming took 7 bases from V and 1 from J, leaving 11 bases between them. The CDR3 is made up of 14 amino acids. CDR3 coding DNA: TGCGCCAGCCAGCGGACGTTGAACACCGGGGAGCTGTTTTTT. This codes for CASQRTLNTGELFF.

This rearrangement joins TRBV5-1 to TRBJ2-3, with 11 bases matching TRBD2. After removal of 0 bases from V and 11 bases from J, the junction contained 8 bases not matched to a gene. The CDR3 is 15 residues long. CDR1 and CDR2 from the germline V gene are SGHRS and YFSETQ. The CDR3 DNA is TGCGCCAGCAGCTTGGCTCTAGCGGGAGGAACGGAGCAGTATTTT. Translating gives CASSLALAGGTEQYF.

The J gene is TRBJ1-1, the V gene TRBV4-1; D unresolved. The CDR3 covers 15 residues. The V end lost 6 bases, the J end lost 2 bases, and 16 bases lay between the germline ends. The germline V gene has CDR1 MGHRA and CDR2 YSYEKL. The CDR3 bases are TGCGCCAGCAGACTCGGCAGAGGCTCAAACACTGAAGCTTTCTTT. It codes for CASRLGRGSNTEAFF.

The V call is TRBV6-5, the J call TRBJ1-1; 8 bases are shared with TRBD1. V dropped 4 bases and J dropped 5; count of bases not matched to a gene: 3. Germline V CDR1 and CDR2: MNHEY, SVGAGI. There are 13 residues in the CDR3. CDR3: CASSFTGGTEAFF. In nucleotides, the CDR3 is TGTGCCAGCAGTTTTACAGGGGGGACTGAAGCTTTCTTT.

This clone was seen a single time. The V and J genes are TRBV5-1 and TRBJ2-5; unclear D gene. The V gene's germline CDR1 is SGHRS and CDR2 YFSETQ. This CDR3 is 15 amino acids long. Trimming took 0 bases from V and 3 from J, leaving 12 bases between them. The DNA for the CDR3 is TGCGCCAGCAGCTTGGCCAGTCTAGTAGAAGAGACCCAGTACTTC. Its translation is CASSLASLVEETQYF.